This paragraph reports one TCR beta chain. This CDR3 spans 13 amino acids. Unmatched junction bases numbered 4, after V lost 8 bases and J lost 2 bases. Germline CDR1 reads MDHEN; CDR2 reads SYDVKM. These data are taken from a study of shared clonotypes between healthy human individuals. The repertoire was sequenced with immunoSEQ multiplex PCR; TCRdb's copy has only in-frame clones and lacks some. The sample holds roughly 650,000 clones; 95% to 98% are singletons and the top ten take around 0.058%. The genes are TRBV28 and TRBJ1-2, with 8 bases matching TRBD1. The clonotype originates from a woman between 25 and 40 years old in good health. Sequencing was done on a sample of naive CD4+ T cells sorted from blood. Subset denoted: CD45RA+ positively selected. In DNA, the CDR3 is TGTGCCAGCGGTGGACAGGGCAACTATGGCTACACCTTC. It is translated as CASGGQGNYGYTF.